The rows below give T cell receptor beta chains drawn from one sample of a study of Graves' ophthalmopathy and Graves' hyperthyroidism. TCRdb processed the multiplex PCR reads anew with MiXCR; each CDR3 protein has one entry. The sample includes fewer than 400,000 distinct CDR3 sequences, about 18% of them seen just once. Sequencing was carried out using peripheral blood. These receptors were collected from a woman under 30 with Graves' ophthalmopathy. Both conserved end residues are part of each CDR3. The D gene is left open where the match is weak. Rows give clone size only sometimes, using once, few, many, or a class for an expanded clone.

cdr3_nt: TGTGCCAGCAGCCCACGGGACAGGGGGGAGACCCAGTACTTC
cdr3_aa: CASSPRDRGETQYF
v_call: TRBV7-8
d_call: TRBD1
clone_size: many
j_call: TRBJ2-5

cdr3_nt: TGTGCCAGTAGCCGACAGGCTGGCACTGAAGCTTTCTTT
cdr3_aa: CASSRQAGTEAFF
v_call: TRBV19
d_call: -
clone_size: -
j_call: TRBJ1-1

cdr3_nt: TGTGCCACCACCCTTTCTAACAGGTGGGGCAATCAGCCCCAACATTTT
cdr3_aa: CATTLSNRWGNQPQHF
v_call: TRBV15
d_call: -
clone_size: many
j_call: TRBJ1-5

cdr3_nt: TGTGCCAGCAGCGTGAGACAGGCCCCCTACGAGCAGTACTTC
cdr3_aa: CASSVRQAPYEQYF
v_call: TRBV7-2
d_call: -
clone_size: -
j_call: TRBJ2-7

cdr3_nt: TGTGCCAGCAGGCTATCTCGGGTCTACGAGCAGTACTTC
cdr3_aa: CASRLSRVYEQYF
v_call: TRBV12-3/TRBV12-4
d_call: -
clone_size: many
j_call: TRBJ2-7

cdr3_nt: TGCAGTGCGCTGGGACAGGGGGCTCAGCCCCAGCATTTT
cdr3_aa: CSALGQGAQPQHF
v_call: TRBV20-1
d_call: TRBD1
clone_size: many
j_call: TRBJ1-5

cdr3_nt: TGTGCCAGCAGCCCCTGGGAGGGGGCGCAATTTGGCTACACCTTC
cdr3_aa: CASSPWEGAQFGYTF
v_call: TRBV6-1
d_call: TRBD1
clone_size: once
j_call: TRBJ1-2

cdr3_nt: TGTGCCAGCAGCCAAGATCGGGGACAGACCTACGAGCAGTACTTC
cdr3_aa: CASSQDRGQTYEQYF
v_call: TRBV4-2
d_call: TRBD1
clone_size: many
j_call: TRBJ2-7

cdr3_nt: TGTGCCAGCAGCGGGAGGCTGCTGGGGGAGCAGTACTTC
cdr3_aa: CASSGRLLGEQYF
v_call: TRBV9
d_call: -
clone_size: -
j_call: TRBJ2-7

cdr3_nt: TGTGCCAGCTCACCACTTAACCGGGGCCAAGAGACCCAGTACTTC
cdr3_aa: CASSPLNRGQETQYF
v_call: TRBV18
d_call: -
clone_size: many
j_call: TRBJ2-5

cdr3_nt: TGTGCCATCAGTGAGTTCGACAGGGAATCGAACATTCAGTACTTC
cdr3_aa: CAISEFDRESNIQYF
v_call: TRBV10-3
d_call: TRBD1
clone_size: few
j_call: TRBJ2-4

cdr3_nt: TGCGCCAGCACGGGCAGGGCAAGGTCCGAGCAGTACTTC
cdr3_aa: CASTGRARSEQYF
v_call: TRBV5-1
d_call: -
clone_size: many
j_call: TRBJ2-7

cdr3_nt: TGCAGTGCCAGAAAGGCAGAGCAGTACTTC
cdr3_aa: CSARKAEQYF
v_call: TRBV20-1
d_call: -
clone_size: many
j_call: TRBJ2-7

cdr3_nt: TGTGCCAGCAGCTTGAGCCGACGCTCCTATGGCTACACCTTC
cdr3_aa: CASSLSRRSYGYTF
v_call: TRBV13
d_call: -
clone_size: many
j_call: TRBJ1-2

cdr3_nt: TGTGCCAGTAGTGCCCGTGGGCAGAACACTGAAGCTTTCTTT
cdr3_aa: CASSARGQNTEAFF
v_call: TRBV19
d_call: -
clone_size: -
j_call: TRBJ1-1

cdr3_nt: TGTGCCAGCAGCGTAGGTTCCGGGACCGAGCAGTACTTC
cdr3_aa: CASSVGSGTEQYF
v_call: TRBV9
d_call: -
clone_size: -
j_call: TRBJ2-7

cdr3_nt: TGCAGTGCTAGAAGACTAGCGGGAGGGAGTGAGACCCAGTACTTC
cdr3_aa: CSARRLAGGSETQYF
v_call: TRBV20-1
d_call: TRBD2
clone_size: many
j_call: TRBJ2-5

cdr3_nt: TGTGCCAGCAGCTTAGACCGTAAGGAGCAGTACTTC
cdr3_aa: CASSLDRKEQYF
v_call: TRBV11-2
d_call: -
clone_size: many
j_call: TRBJ2-7

cdr3_nt: TGTGCCTGGAGCCTACCGACTGAAGCTTTCTTT
cdr3_aa: CAWSLPTEAFF
v_call: TRBV30
d_call: -
clone_size: many
j_call: TRBJ1-1

cdr3_nt: TGTGCCAGCAGTTTATCGGGACTAGCGGATGGGACCGGGGAGCTGTTTTTT
cdr3_aa: CASSLSGLADGTGELFF
v_call: TRBV28
d_call: TRBD2
clone_size: once
j_call: TRBJ2-2

cdr3_nt: TGCAGTGCCACCATGAGTTGGAACCTAGAAAACATTCAGTACTTC
cdr3_aa: CSATMSWNLENIQYF
v_call: TRBV20-1
d_call: -
clone_size: -
j_call: TRBJ2-4

cdr3_nt: TGTGCCAGCAGCCCCTCAGGGATCAGGTACGAGCAGTACTTC
cdr3_aa: CASSPSGIRYEQYF
v_call: TRBV7-2
d_call: -
clone_size: -
j_call: TRBJ2-7

cdr3_nt: TGTGCCGGCAGCCGGGACAGCAACCAAGAGACCCAGTACTTC
cdr3_aa: CAGSRDSNQETQYF
v_call: TRBV9
d_call: TRBD1
clone_size: few
j_call: TRBJ2-5

cdr3_nt: TGTGCCAGCTCACCAACCGCGGGGACAGGGGGGTTTTCACCCCTCCACTTT
cdr3_aa: CASSPTAGTGGFSPLHF
v_call: TRBV18
d_call: TRBD1
clone_size: many
j_call: TRBJ1-6

cdr3_nt: TGTGCCAGCAGCCAAGAAGCGGGGGCCAACTATGGCTACACCTTC
cdr3_aa: CASSQEAGANYGYTF
v_call: TRBV14
d_call: -
clone_size: many
j_call: TRBJ1-2

cdr3_nt: TGTGCCAGCAGTTTAGAGAGCTACGAGCAGTACTTC
cdr3_aa: CASSLESYEQYF
v_call: TRBV12-3/TRBV12-4
d_call: -
clone_size: many
j_call: TRBJ2-7

cdr3_nt: TGTGCCAGCAGTGTCCGGACAGGGAGTCGTGGGACCCAGTACTTC
cdr3_aa: CASSVRTGSRGTQYF
v_call: TRBV28
d_call: TRBD1
clone_size: many
j_call: TRBJ2-5

cdr3_nt: TGTGCCAGCAGTTTATCTATGACAGGGGTATACGAGCAGTACTTC
cdr3_aa: CASSLSMTGVYEQYF
v_call: TRBV28
d_call: TRBD1
clone_size: -
j_call: TRBJ2-7

cdr3_nt: TGTGCCAGCAGCTCCCCGCCCGGACTAGCGGGGGGGAGGAGCATTCAGTACTTC
cdr3_aa: CASSSPPGLAGGRSIQYF
v_call: TRBV28
d_call: TRBD2
clone_size: once
j_call: TRBJ2-4

cdr3_nt: TGTGCCAGCAGCGTAGGGGGCGGGTCAGAGACCCAGTACTTC
cdr3_aa: CASSVGGGSETQYF
v_call: TRBV9
d_call: -
clone_size: many
j_call: TRBJ2-5

cdr3_nt: TGTGCCAGCAGCCATGGGACGATCGGCTCCTACAATGAGCAGTTCTTC
cdr3_aa: CASSHGTIGSYNEQFF
v_call: TRBV11-2
d_call: -
clone_size: many
j_call: TRBJ2-1

cdr3_nt: TGTGCCAGCAGCCCGGGACTAGCGGGGTGGGAGACCCAGTACTTC
cdr3_aa: CASSPGLAGWETQYF
v_call: TRBV7-2
d_call: TRBD2
clone_size: many
j_call: TRBJ2-5

cdr3_nt: TGTGCCAGCTCAAGATCGCAGGGGACCAGCGGCAATCAGCCCCAGCATTTT
cdr3_aa: CASSRSQGTSGNQPQHF
v_call: TRBV18
d_call: -
clone_size: few
j_call: TRBJ1-5

cdr3_nt: TGTGCCAGCAGTTTTAGCGGGGCCACAGATACGCAGTATTTT
cdr3_aa: CASSFSGATDTQYF
v_call: TRBV28
d_call: TRBD2
clone_size: many
j_call: TRBJ2-3

cdr3_nt: TGTGCCAGTAGTATCGGAGCGCCAGCCTCCTACGAGCAGTACTTC
cdr3_aa: CASSIGAPASYEQYF
v_call: TRBV19
d_call: -
clone_size: many
j_call: TRBJ2-7

cdr3_nt: TGTGCCAGCAGCTTAGAGCTAGGCCCCACCTACGAGCAGTACTTC
cdr3_aa: CASSLELGPTYEQYF
v_call: TRBV7-2
d_call: -
clone_size: many
j_call: TRBJ2-7

cdr3_nt: TGTGCCAGCAGCTTATCGGCACTCTCGAACACTGAAGCTTTCTTT
cdr3_aa: CASSLSALSNTEAFF
v_call: TRBV7-9
d_call: -
clone_size: many
j_call: TRBJ1-1

cdr3_nt: TGTGCCAGCAGTGTGGCCCCCATTAGCGGGAGGGCCGCAAACATTCAGTACTTC
cdr3_aa: CASSVAPISGRAANIQYF
v_call: TRBV2
d_call: TRBD2
clone_size: many
j_call: TRBJ2-4

cdr3_nt: TGTGCCAGCAGTTTGGGCGAGACCGGGGAGCTGTTTTTT
cdr3_aa: CASSLGETGELFF
v_call: TRBV12-3/TRBV12-4
d_call: -
clone_size: -
j_call: TRBJ2-2

cdr3_nt: TGTGCCAGTAGTATTGAGGACAGGGGCTCTCAGCCCCAGCATTTT
cdr3_aa: CASSIEDRGSQPQHF
v_call: TRBV19
d_call: TRBD1
clone_size: many
j_call: TRBJ1-5

cdr3_nt: TGTGCCAGCAGCTCCTGGCCTGTGGATCAGCCCCAGCATTTT
cdr3_aa: CASSSWPVDQPQHF
v_call: TRBV7-2
d_call: -
clone_size: many
j_call: TRBJ1-5